This T cell receptor beta chain came from a study of CD4+ T cells in melanoma. The study's findings and limits: Diverse differentiation states were reported for melanoma neoantigen-specific CD4+ T cells.

This clone was seen only once. The antigen is not known. The CDR3 is 19 amino acids. The germline V gene encodes CDR1 LNHDA and CDR2 SQIVND (reference sequence). With V trimmed by 7 bases and J by 1 base, 10 bases remained unmatched. Clones were sequenced by immunoSEQ multiplex PCR, and TCRdb holds only the in-frame ones, with some missing. The sample has around 100,000 clones; 92% are singletons. Sequencing was done on a sample of peripheral blood. The clonotype originates from a human donor with melanoma. This chain connects TRBV19 to TRBJ2-2, with TRBD2 matching 15 bases. The CDR3 nucleotides are TGTGCCAGTACTGCCGGACTAGCGGGGGGGCGGGGGAACACCGGGGAGCTGTTTTTT. Translation gives CASTAGLAGGRGNTGELFF.